The 28 T cell receptor beta chains listed next were all sequenced from one sample in a study of T cell changes during pregnancy in multiple sclerosis. Method: immunoSEQ multiplex PCR; TCRdb's copy keeps in-frame clones and lacks some. This sample has some 80,000 clones, with roughly 93% found just once. The sample in question was peripheral blood, obtained in the third trimester of pregnancy. These receptors were taken from a female donor with multiple sclerosis, enrolled in a pregnancy study.

The chain couples TRBV5-1 to TRBJ2-2, with TRBD2 as a possible D gene (6 bases). Trimming removed 1 base from V and 4 bases from J, with 11 bases in between. This CDR3 has 15 residues. Germline V gene sequence: CDR1 SGHRS, CDR2 YFSETQ. The CDR3 sequence: CASSLPGLPTGELFF. The CDR3 DNA sequence: TGCGCCAGCAGCTTGCCGGGACTCCCCACCGGGGAGCTGTTTTTT.

The chain combines TRBV5-1 with TRBJ1-4, with D uncertain. CDR1 is SGHRS and CDR2 is YFSETQ in the germline V gene. The CDR3 extends over 14 amino acids. V was clipped by 4 bases and J by 10 bases, with 17 bases between them. Here the CDR3 reads CASSHTIREGKLFF. The CDR3 DNA follows: TGCGCCAGCAGCCATACTATCCGGGAAGGAAAACTGTTTTTT.

This clone showed up just once. The chain recombines TRBV14 with TRBJ1-2; 10 nucleotides match TRBD1. V gave up 1 base and J gave up 8 bases; unmatched junction bases: 4. CDR3 length: 14 residues. Germline loops: CDR1 SGHDN, CDR2 FVKESK. CDR3 DNA: TGTGCCAGCAGCCAAGTCGGGACAGGGGAAGGCTACACCTTC. This gives the protein CASSQVGTGEGYTF.

The rearrangement uses TRBV18 and TRBJ1-1; unclear D gene. The V and J ends lost 5 bases and 7 bases respectively, with 14 bases between them. The CDR3 has 13 amino acids. From germline, CDR1 is KGHSH and CDR2 LQKENI. The chain's CDR3 is CASSTKDGVEAFF. The DNA of the CDR3 is TGTGCCAGCTCAACTAAGGACGGGGTTGAAGCTTTCTTT.

The CDR3 DNA reads as TGTGCCAGCGGCGCAGGGAGCACAGATACGCAGTATTTT. Protein sequence: CASGAGSTDTQYF. V and J are TRBV7-3 and TRBJ2-3; TRBD1 might be the D (5 bases). Trimming took 8 bases from V and 0 from J, leaving 9 bases between them. This CDR3 is built from 13 residues. Germline V gene sequence: CDR1 SGHTA, CDR2 FQGTGA. Filled out from reference TRBV7-3 and TRBJ2-3, the complete variable domain reads GAGVSQTPSNKVTEKGKYVELRCDPISGHTALYWYRQSLGQGPEFLIYFQGTGAADDSGLPNDRFFAVRPEGSVSTLKIQRTERGDSAVYLCASGAGSTDTQYFGPGTRLTVL.

As regards this clone: At one boundary the junction diverges from the germline segment, which might be a read error. The chain is built from TRBV7-7 and TRBJ2-5, with D perhaps TRBD2 (6 bases). The V gene's germline CDR1 is SSHAT and CDR2 FNYEAQ (reference sequence). The CDR3 runs to 14 residues. CDR3 sequence reads: CASSPFRGKETQYF. DNA of the CDR3: TGTGCTAGCAGCCCCTTCCGGGGGAAAGAGACCCAGTACTTC.

The gene calls are TRBV9 and TRBJ2-2, with TRBD1 as a possible D gene (6 bases). From germline, CDR1 is SGDLS and CDR2 YYNGEE. The CDR3 loop spans 17 amino acids. The V gene lost 4 bases and the J gene lost 4 bases, with 20 bases spanning the gap. The CDR3 loop reads CASSPPPGHLSTGELFF. CDR3 sequence (DNA): TGTGCCAGCAGCCCGCCCCCGGGACACCTCTCCACCGGGGAGCTGTTTTTT. Supplemented by reference TRBV9 and TRBJ2-2, the full variable domain reads DSGVTQTPKHLITATGQRVTLRCSPRSGDLSVYWYQQSLDQGLQFLIQYYNGEERAKGNILERFSAQQFPDLHSELNLSSLELGDSALYFCASSPPPGHLSTGELFFGEGSRLTVL.

This clone was counted between two and nine times. The J gene is TRBJ1-2, the V gene TRBV2; weak D call: TRBD1 (6 bases). V lost 7 bases to trimming and J lost 6 bases, with 12 bases between them. The CDR3 extends over 12 amino acids. The V gene's germline CDR1 is SNHLY and CDR2 FYNNEI. The CDR3 DNA sequence: TGTGCCAGCACTGGCGGGGGCGATGGCTACACCTTC. It is translated as CASTGGGDGYTF.

The chain carries TRBV6-1 and TRBJ2-1; tentative D call: TRBD1 (6 bases). CDR3 length: 15 amino acids. Germline lookup yields CDR1 MNHNS and CDR2 SASEGT. V was cut by 0 bases and J by 10 bases, with 16 bases left in between. The CDR3 bases are TGTGCCAGCAGTGAAGCGGGATCGACCGGGACAGAGCAGTTCTTC. Translating it yields CASSEAGSTGTEQFF.

The rearrangement links TRBV10-3 to TRBJ2-3; D gene unclear. In germline, CDR1 is ENHRY, CDR2 SYGVKD. This CDR3 comprises 13 residues. V was cut by 3 bases and J by 6 bases, with 10 bases left in between. Here the CDR3 DNA reads TGTGCCATCAGTGACATAGAGGTGGATACGCAGTATTTT. It is translated as CAISDIEVDTQYF.

J is TRBJ1-1 and V is TRBV29-1; D perhaps matches TRBD1 (5 bases). This CDR3 comprises 14 residues. V lost 7 bases, J lost 5 bases, and 20 bases lay in between. The germline CDR1 and CDR2 sequences are SQVTM and ANQGSEA. The CDR3 DNA sequence: TGCAGCGCGAGTGCGGGGGGATTGGGAACTGAAGCTTTCTTT. Residues: CSASAGGLGTEAFF.

The rearrangement joins TRBV7-3 to TRBJ2-3; 8 positions agree with TRBD2. Germline V CDR1 and CDR2: SGHTA, FQGTGA. J gave up 5 bases and V 0 bases, and 7 bases lay outside the gene matches. The CDR3 contains 16 residues. CDR3 sequence: CASSLTFGGARDTQYF. The DNA of the CDR3 is TGTGCCAGCAGCTTAACGTTCGGGGGGGCGAGAGATACGCAGTATTTT.

The rearrangement joins TRBV6-5 to TRBJ1-4; TRBD1 agrees at 10 bases. Germline CDR1 is MNHEY and CDR2 is SVGAGI. There are 15 residues in the CDR3. V was pared by 5 bases and J by 8 bases, with 8 bases of the junction left unmatched. CDR3 DNA sequence: TGTGCCAGCAGTCCCGGGACAGGGGTAAACGAAAAACTGTTTTTT. Its translation: CASSPGTGVNEKLFF.

The chain combines TRBV13 with TRBJ1-1, with 8 bases identical to TRBD1. CDR1 PRHDT and CDR2 FYEKMQ come from the germline V gene (reference sequence). With V trimmed by 3 bases and J by 11 bases, 14 bases remained unmatched. The length of the CDR3 is 15 residues. CDR3 protein: CASSLIVQGALGAFF. The CDR3 DNA is TGTGCCAGCAGCTTGATTGTTCAGGGGGCGCTTGGGGCTTTCTTT.

This chain links TRBV19 with TRBJ2-7, with a tentative D call TRBD1 (6 bases). The CDR3 covers 14 residues. Trimming left V 7 bases short and J 2 bases short, with 15 bases between. Germline lookup yields CDR1 LNHDA and CDR2 SQIVND (reference sequence). CDR3 sequence reads: CASTPGHAAYEQYF. In DNA, the CDR3 is TGTGCCAGTACACCGGGACACGCCGCCTACGAGCAGTACTTC. The whole variable domain, remainder taken from reference TRBV19 and TRBJ2-7, is DGGITQSPKYLFRKEGQNVTLSCEQNLNHDAMYWYRQDPGQGLRLIYYSQIVNDFQKGDIAEGYSVSREKKESFPLTVTSAQKNPTAFYLCASTPGHAAYEQYFGPGTRLTVT.

The chain has TRBV5-8 and TRBJ1-5; D might be TRBD1 (6 bases). The CDR3 spans 17 residues. Trimming pared 0 bases from V and 0 bases from J, leaving 13 bases between. The germline V gene encodes CDR1 SGHTS and CDR2 YDEGEE. The DNA of the CDR3 is TGTGCCAGCAGCTTGGTAGGACAGCTCCGTAGCAATCAGCCCCAGCATTTT. Its protein product is CASSLVGQLRSNQPQHF.

The chain couples TRBV9 to TRBJ2-5; 9 bases align to TRBD2. The CDR3 runs 21 residues. The V gene end was trimmed by 0 bases and the J gene end by 1 base; junction bases not matched to a gene: 19. Germline lookup yields CDR1 SGDLS and CDR2 YYNGEE. This CDR3 reads CASSVAPRGGAVGTGQETQYF. CDR3 DNA sequence: TGTGCCAGCAGCGTAGCCCCACGCGGGGGGGCCGTTGGGACTGGCCAAGAGACCCAGTACTTC.

The V and J genes are TRBV11-2 and TRBJ1-2; TRBD1 might be the D (5 bases). Trimming stripped 2 bases from V and 8 bases from J, with 15 bases between. Germline CDR1 is SGHAT and CDR2 is FQNNGV. This CDR3 has 14 amino acids. As DNA, the CDR3 is TGTGCCAGCAGCTTATCAACTCCAGGGCAGGGCTACACCTTC. Translation gives CASSLSTPGQGYTF.

J is TRBJ1-2 and V is TRBV13; no reliable D call. This CDR3 comprises 16 residues. With 2 bases removed from V and 2 bases from J, the gap between germline ends came to 15 bases. Germline-derived CDR1 and CDR2 are PRHDT and FYEKMQ (reference sequence). The CDR3 is CASSLSGDTTNYGYTF. The CDR3 nucleotides read TGTGCCAGCAGCTTAAGCGGGGATACCACGAACTATGGCTACACCTTC.

The chain is built from TRBV25-1 and TRBJ2-7, with 9 positions matching TRBD2. The CDR3 totals 12 residues. Germline V lookup: CDR1 MGHDK, CDR2 SYGVNS. The ends lost 11 bases at V and 3 bases at J; junction bases unmatched: 5. The CDR3 sequence is CAVAGAVYEQYF. CDR3 sequence (DNA): TGTGCCGTAGCGGGGGCCGTCTACGAGCAGTACTTC.

The chain joins TRBV4-2 to TRBJ1-6; D is perhaps TRBD1 (6 bases). This CDR3 is 18 amino acids long. Trimming took 1 base from V and 5 from J, leaving 18 bases between them. In germline, CDR1 is LGHNA, CDR2 YNFKEQ. In DNA, the CDR3 is TGTGCCAGCAGCCAAGGCCTGGGGGCAGCGAGAAATAATTCACCCCTCCACTTT. Translating gives CASSQGLGAARNNSPLHF.

This clone was seen a single time. CDR3 region: CASSGLGTKGNNEQFF. CDR3 sequence (DNA): TGTGCCAGCAGTGGACTCGGGACTAAAGGGAACAATGAGCAGTTCTTC. The chain joins TRBV6-1 to TRBJ2-1; 7 positions match TRBD2. J gave up 5 bases and V 4 bases, and 11 bases lay outside the gene matches. The CDR3 spans 16 residues. Germline CDR1 is MNHNS and CDR2 is SASEGT.

The chain uses TRBV6-5 and TRBJ2-7; 7 nucleotides align to TRBD1. Germline CDR1 is MNHEY and CDR2 is SVGAGI. This CDR3 region has 12 residues. The ends lost 3 bases at V and 8 bases at J; junction bases unmatched: 4. CDR3 nucleotide sequence: TGTGCCAGCAGTTATAGGGACAGTCAGCAGTACTTC. This codes for CASSYRDSQQYF.

The chain carries TRBV18 and TRBJ1-1; no firm D call. From germline, CDR1 is KGHSH and CDR2 LQKENI. The CDR3 length is 14 residues. Trimming removed 3 bases from V and 3 bases from J, with 11 bases in between. The CDR3 here is CASSPVRPYTEAFF. Written as DNA, the CDR3 is TGTGCCAGCTCACCTGTGAGGCCCTACACTGAAGCTTTCTTT.

This rearrangement joins TRBV6-6 to TRBJ2-3, with TRBD2 as a possible D gene (5 bases). Trimming removed 0 bases at V and 12 bases at J, with 19 bases between. The CDR3 loop spans 15 amino acids. Germline lookup yields CDR1 MNHNY and CDR2 SVGAGI (reference sequence). Written as DNA, the CDR3 is TGTGCCAGCAGTTACTCCCTAGACCGGGAAGTAGCCCAGTATTTT. Protein: CASSYSLDREVAQYF.

This chain joins TRBV11-3 and TRBJ2-1, with 8 positions matching TRBD1. After removal of 5 bases from V and 6 bases from J, the junction contained 12 bases not matched to a gene. The germline V gene has CDR1 SGHNT and CDR2 YENEEA. The CDR3 length is 16 residues. CDR3 sequence (DNA): TGTGCCAGCAGCCTTAGACAGGGGAGAGGTATCAATGAGCAGTTCTTC. Residues: CASSLRQGRGINEQFF.

The chain uses TRBV4-2 and TRBJ2-5, with TRBD2 matching over 7 bases. The J segment lost 2 bases and the V segment lost 1 base, leaving 4 bases of the junction unmatched. Germline CDR1 reads LGHNA; CDR2 reads YNFKEQ. The CDR3 extends over 15 amino acids. The DNA of the CDR3 is TGTGCCAGCAGCCAAGCACGAGCGGGGCAAGAGACCCAGTACTTC. Its protein product is CASSQARAGQETQYF.

The CDR3 loop is CASSQRGGGGETQYF. CDR3 coding DNA: TGCGCCAGCAGCCAAAGGGGGGGAGGTGGAGAGACCCAGTACTTC. This chain links TRBV4-1 with TRBJ2-5; D possibly corresponds to TRBD2 (7 bases). CDR3 size: 15 residues. Trimming stripped 2 bases from V and 4 bases from J, with 14 bases between. The germline V gene has CDR1 MGHRA and CDR2 YSYEKL.